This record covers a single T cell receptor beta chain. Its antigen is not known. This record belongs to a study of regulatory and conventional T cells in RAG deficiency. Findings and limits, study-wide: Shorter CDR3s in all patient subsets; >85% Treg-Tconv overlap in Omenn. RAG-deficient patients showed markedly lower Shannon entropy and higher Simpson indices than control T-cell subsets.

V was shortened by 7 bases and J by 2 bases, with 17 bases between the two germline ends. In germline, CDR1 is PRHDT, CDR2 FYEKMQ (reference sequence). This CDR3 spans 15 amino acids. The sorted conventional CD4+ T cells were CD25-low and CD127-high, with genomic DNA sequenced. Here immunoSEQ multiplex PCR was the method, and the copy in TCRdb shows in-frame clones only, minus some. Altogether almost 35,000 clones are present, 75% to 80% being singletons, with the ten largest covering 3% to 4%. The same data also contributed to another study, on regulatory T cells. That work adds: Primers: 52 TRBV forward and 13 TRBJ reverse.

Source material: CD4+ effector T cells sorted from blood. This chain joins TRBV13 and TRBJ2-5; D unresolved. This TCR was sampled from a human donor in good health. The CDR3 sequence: CASTQTPRPQETQYF. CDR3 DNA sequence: TGTGCCAGCACCCAAACCCCCCGCCCGCAAGAGACCCAGTACTTC.